Presented here are 27 T cell receptor beta chains from one specimen sequenced in a study of T-cell reconstitution after alpha-beta-depleted transplantation in children. Unique molecular identifiers were used to barcode this TCRbeta library. One entry per CDR3 protein, called by TCRdb with MiXCR from the PCR reads. This table holds 250,000 to 400,000 distinct CDR3 sequences, roughly 25% found once. Here the sequenced sample was PBMCs, mostly from graft donor cells, taken 180 days after TCRalphabeta/CD19-depleted stem cell transplant. All receptors come from a male patient aged 10 to 17 who had a stem cell transplant for acute lymphoblastic leukemia, so the T cells may come from the graft donor.

This clonotype was seen ten or more times. The chain links TRBV5-5 to TRBJ2-3; unclear D gene. From germline, CDR1 is SGHKS and CDR2 YYEKEE (reference sequence). The V gene lost 2 bases and the J gene lost 7 bases, with 8 bases spanning the gap. This CDR3 comprises 12 residues. CDR3 in amino acids: CASSFDGNTQYF. In nucleotides, the CDR3 is TGTGCCAGCAGCTTTGATGGTAATACGCAGTATTTT.

This clonotype was observed a handful of times. The chain links TRBV30 to TRBJ2-1, with D unclear. Looked up from germline, CDR1 is GTSNPN and CDR2 is SVGIG (reference sequence). The CDR3 consists of 12 residues. V lost 5 bases, J lost 7 bases, and 12 bases lay in between. CDR3 DNA: TGTGCCTGGGGCGCTCGGCGGAATGAGCAGTTCTTC. Protein: CAWGARRNEQFF.

The chain couples TRBV7-8 to TRBJ2-2; D is unclear. This CDR3 region has 17 residues. Trimming took off 5 bases at V and 0 bases at J, with 16 bases between the two ends. Germline lookup yields CDR1 SGHVS and CDR2 FQNEAQ. DNA of the CDR3: TGTGCCAGCAGCCCCGCGCCCAGGCGAACGAACACCGGGGAGCTGTTTTTT. Translating it yields CASSPAPRRTNTGELFF.

This clonotype was recorded only once. The chain is built from TRBV11-1 and TRBJ1-1; 8 bases are shared with TRBD1. J lost 6 bases, V lost 5 bases, and 23 bases had no gene match. Per the germline V gene, CDR1 is SGHAT and CDR2 is FQDESV (reference sequence). The length of the CDR3 is 19 residues. The CDR3 DNA reads as TGTGCCAGCAGCCCAGGGGACGAGTCAGGGGGCTCTGGGGACGCTGAAGCTTTCTTT. Its protein is CASSPGDESGGSGDAEAFF. Filled out from reference TRBV11-1 and TRBJ1-1, the complete variable domain reads EAEVAQSPRYKITEKSQAVAFWCDPISGHATLYWYRQILGQGPELLVQFQDESVVDDSQLPKDRFSAERLKGVDSTLKIQPAELGDSAMYLCASSPGDESGGSGDAEAFFGQGTRLTVV.

This clonotype was found a few times. The J gene is TRBJ2-7, the V gene TRBV20-1; D possibly corresponds to TRBD1 (6 bases). Germline V gene data show CDR1 as DFQATT and CDR2 as SNEGSKA (reference sequence). The germline V and J ends were trimmed by 6 bases and 0 bases, with 12 bases remaining between them. The length of the CDR3 is 13 residues. The CDR3 nucleotides read TGCAGTGCCCCGGACAGCTTCTCCTACGAGCAGTACTTC. Translating gives CSAPDSFSYEQYF.

This clonotype was seen many times. This chain uses TRBV6-1 with TRBJ2-7, with 8 bases lining up with TRBD1. This CDR3 has 14 amino acids. V was pared by 6 bases and J by 2 bases, with 6 bases of the junction left unmatched. Looked up from germline, CDR1 is MNHNS and CDR2 is SASEGT. The CDR3 region is CASRHRDRTYEQYF. CDR3 DNA: TGTGCCAGCAGACATCGGGACAGGACCTACGAGCAGTACTTC.

About this clonotype: This may come from a read error, since a much larger clone is one base off. The chain couples TRBV11-3 to TRBJ2-1; 7 nucleotides align to TRBD2. Trimming removed 1 base from V and 7 bases from J; junction bases left unmatched: 1. Germline CDR1 reads SGHNT; CDR2 reads YENEEA. The CDR3 is 13 residues long. This CDR3 reads CASSLGSGNEQFF. DNA for the CDR3: TGTGCCAGCAGCTTAGGTAGCGGGAATGAGCAGTTCTTC.

This chain joins TRBV27 and TRBJ1-4; tentative D call: TRBD1 (6 bases). The length of the CDR3 is 16 residues. Germline V gives CDR1 MNHEY, CDR2 SMNVEV (reference sequence). Trimming removed 3 bases from V and 0 bases from J, with 11 bases in between. The CDR3 DNA follows: TGTGCCAGCAGTTTTTGGGGGGGCCCAACTAATGAAAAACTGTTTTTT. Translation: CASSFWGGPTNEKLFF.

DNA for the CDR3: TGTGCCAGCAGCTTAGCGGGACTAGCGGCCTACAATGAGCAGTTCTTC. It codes for CASSLAGLAAYNEQFF. The chain uses TRBV7-2 and TRBJ2-1; TRBD2 matches 11 bases. Trimming removed 0 bases from V and 2 bases from J; junction bases left unmatched: 0. This CDR3 comprises 16 residues. The germline CDR1 and CDR2 sequences are SGHTA and FQGNSA.

This sequence joins TRBV5-1 and TRBJ1-2; D might be TRBD1 (6 bases). The V gene's germline CDR1 is SGHRS and CDR2 YFSETQ. V lost 3 bases, J lost 10 bases, and 10 bases lay in between. This CDR3 region has 11 residues. Here the CDR3 reads CASSYGGHYTF. In DNA form, the CDR3 reads TGCGCCAGCAGCTACGGGGGCCACTACACCTTC.

This clonotype came up a few times. This chain links TRBV4-2 with TRBJ2-4; tentatively, D is TRBD1 or TRBD2 (6 bases each). Germline CDR1 reads LGHNA; CDR2 reads YNFKEQ. The CDR3 loop spans 15 amino acids. Trimming took 4 bases from V and 9 from J, leaving 19 bases between them. For the CDR3, the DNA is TGTGCCAGCAGCCCCCTCTTAGGGGGGAATAGCATTCAGTACTTC. Translation gives CASSPLLGGNSIQYF.

V gene TRBV5-6 combines with J gene TRBJ1-5; D call uncertain. This CDR3 is built from 14 residues. Between the trimmed V and J ends, which lost 2 bases and 5 bases, there was a span of 11 bases. Germline values: CDR1 SGHDT, CDR2 YYEEEE. This chain's CDR3 is CASSFGGPDQPQHF. CDR3 coding DNA: TGTGCCAGCAGCTTTGGTGGGCCGGATCAGCCCCAGCATTTT.

CDR3 bases: TGCAGCGTTCGGGGACTAGCGGAAGCCTACGAGCAGTACTTC. Translation: CSVRGLAEAYEQYF. The rearrangement uses TRBV29-1 and TRBJ2-7, with 11 nucleotides matching TRBD2. The CDR3 length is 14 residues. V dropped 5 bases and J dropped 2; count of bases not matched to a gene: 5. CDR1 SQVTM and CDR2 ANQGSEA come from the germline V gene.

The chain uses TRBV3-1 and TRBJ2-2; 9 positions match TRBD2. This CDR3 is built from 16 residues. Germline-derived CDR1 and CDR2 are LGHDT and YNNKEL (reference sequence). The junction had 7 bases not matched to a gene; V was cut back by 4 bases and J by 4 bases. This chain's CDR3 is CASSRVAGAATGELFF. The CDR3 nucleotides are TGTGCCAGCAGCCGCGTAGCGGGAGCGGCCACCGGGGAGCTGTTTTTT.

The chain links TRBV12-3 or TRBV12-4 to TRBJ2-3, with D unresolved. The CDR3 has 14 amino acids. Trimming took off 2 bases at V and 4 bases at J, with 10 bases between the two ends. Here the CDR3 reads CASSLPLPADTQYF. Here the CDR3 DNA reads TGTGCCAGCAGTTTACCCCTACCGGCAGATACGCAGTATTTT.

This sequence joins TRBV5-4 and TRBJ2-2; D perhaps matches TRBD2 (5 bases). The CDR3 runs to 12 residues. Trimming removed 3 bases from V and 5 bases from J, with 5 bases in between. Germline values: CDR1 SGHNT, CDR2 YYREEE (reference sequence). CDR3: CASSWETGELFF. CDR3 DNA sequence: TGTGCCAGCAGCTGGGAGACCGGGGAGCTGTTTTTT.

J is TRBJ2-7 and V is TRBV7-6, with TRBD2 identical over 9 bases. The V segment lost 5 bases and the J segment 5 bases; nucleotides outside the gene matches: 13. The CDR3 length is 16 residues. The germline CDR1 and CDR2 sequences are SGHVS and FNYEAQ. Here the CDR3 DNA reads TGTGCCAGCAGCCGCAACCCGGGACTAGCCGCTCACGAGCAGTACTTC. This translates into CASSRNPGLAAHEQYF.

J is TRBJ2-1 and V is TRBV7-2, with 14 nucleotides matching TRBD2. Germline assignment: CDR1 SGHTA and CDR2 FQGNSA. The V segment lost 5 bases and the J segment 8 bases; nucleotides outside the gene matches: 5. The CDR3 is 15 amino acids. The CDR3 region has the DNA TGTGCCAGCAGCCCACCGGGACTAGCGGGAGATGAGCAGTTCTTC. Protein sequence: CASSPPGLAGDEQFF.

This rearrangement joins TRBV2 to TRBJ2-4; possibly TRBD1 for D (5 bases). V was pared by 3 bases and J by 0 bases, with 9 bases between. Germline loops: CDR1 SNHLY, CDR2 FYNNEI. The CDR3 spans 15 residues. The CDR3 spells CASSDQGLAKNIQYF. In DNA, the CDR3 is TGTGCCAGCAGTGACCAGGGCCTAGCCAAAAACATTCAGTACTTC. Drawing the rest from reference TRBV2 and TRBJ2-4, the complete variable domain is EPEVTQTPSHQVTQMGQEVILRCVPISNHLYFYWYRQILGQKVEFLVSFYNNEISEKSEIFDDQFSVERPDGSNFTLKIRSTKLEDSAMYFCASSDQGLAKNIQYFGAGTRLSVL.

The V and J genes are TRBV9 and TRBJ1-5; possibly TRBD1 for D (5 bases). Germline CDR1 SGDLS, CDR2 YYNGEE. The CDR3 runs to 17 residues. Trimming removed 0 bases at V and 0 bases at J, with 13 bases between. CDR3 DNA sequence: TGTGCCAGCAGCGTAGGGGACGCTCCATATAGCAATCAGCCCCAGCATTTT. It yields the protein CASSVGDAPYSNQPQHF.

The chain uses TRBV5-1 and TRBJ2-3; D remains ambiguous. The germline V and J ends were trimmed by 1 base and 6 bases, with 12 bases remaining between them. The CDR3 totals 14 residues. Germline loops: CDR1 SGHRS, CDR2 YFSETQ. CDR3 bases: TGCGCCAGCAGCTTGACCCAATCCTTGGATACGCAGTATTTT. Translating gives CASSLTQSLDTQYF.

This clonotype was detected once. The chain employs TRBV10-3 and TRBJ1-5, with D perhaps TRBD1 (5 bases). The ends were cut back, 10 bases at V and 5 bases at J, with 21 bases in the middle. This CDR3 region has 15 residues. Germline lookup yields CDR1 ENHRY and CDR2 SYGVKD. In DNA, the CDR3 is TGTGCCACTCTCAGGGACCGGGGTCGGGATCAGCCCCAGCATTTT. Encoded protein: CATLRDRGRDQPQHF.

This clonotype came up a few times. This chain links TRBV7-2 with TRBJ2-5; 10 bases align to TRBD2. Unmatched junction bases numbered 8, after V lost 5 bases and J lost 5 bases. The germline V gene encodes CDR1 SGHTA and CDR2 FQGNSA. The CDR3 length is 15 residues. The CDR3 nucleotides are TGTGCCAGCAGCCTAAACCGAGCGGGGGGGGAGACCCAGTACTTC. Encoded protein: CASSLNRAGGETQYF.

The gene calls are TRBV11-2 and TRBJ2-7, with a possible D match to TRBD1 (5 bases). The CDR3 is made up of 16 amino acids. The V end was cut by 0 bases, the J end by 3 bases, with 15 bases between. Germline-derived CDR1 and CDR2 are SGHAT and FQNNGV. Here the CDR3 reads CASSLDWGMRGYEQYF. In DNA, the CDR3 is TGTGCCAGCAGCTTAGATTGGGGCATGCGAGGCTACGAGCAGTACTTC.

This sequence joins TRBV5-6 and TRBJ2-7; 9 bases are shared with TRBD1. The CDR3 has 19 residues. V shed 2 bases and J 0 bases; nucleotides not matched to a gene: 15. Looked up from germline, CDR1 is SGHDT and CDR2 is YYEEEE. In nucleotides, the CDR3 is TGTGCCAGCAGCTTTAGGGCCCGGCTCCGGGACAGGGTCTCCTACGAGCAGTACTTC. Encoded protein: CASSFRARLRDRVSYEQYF.

The sample holds a few counts of this clonotype. This chain joins TRBV5-1 and TRBJ2-1; D possibly corresponds to TRBD2 (5 bases). The CDR3 loop spans 15 amino acids. Germline V gene sequence: CDR1 SGHRS, CDR2 YFSETQ. V was cut by 4 bases and J by 0 bases, with 11 bases left in between. CDR3 region: CASSLERSSYNEQFF. The CDR3 DNA reads as TGCGCCAGCAGCCTAGAGCGGAGCTCCTACAATGAGCAGTTCTTC.

This clonotype was seen ten or more times. This sequence joins TRBV5-1 and TRBJ2-7; 8 nucleotides match TRBD1. The CDR3 runs 14 residues. Germline trimming cut 2 bases from V and 4 bases from J; bases unmatched to any gene: 5. In germline, CDR1 is SGHRS, CDR2 YFSETQ. CDR3 nucleotides: TGCGCCAGCAGCTTCGTAGGGACAGGTTACGAGCAGTACTTC. It is translated as CASSFVGTGYEQYF. The full variable domain, with the rest looked up from reference TRBV5-1 and TRBJ2-7, is KAGVTQTPRYLIKTRGQQVTLSCSPISGHRSVSWYQQTPGQGLQFLFEYFSETQRNKGNFPGRFSGRQFSNSRSEMNVSTLELGDSALYLCASSFVGTGYEQYFGPGTRLTVT.